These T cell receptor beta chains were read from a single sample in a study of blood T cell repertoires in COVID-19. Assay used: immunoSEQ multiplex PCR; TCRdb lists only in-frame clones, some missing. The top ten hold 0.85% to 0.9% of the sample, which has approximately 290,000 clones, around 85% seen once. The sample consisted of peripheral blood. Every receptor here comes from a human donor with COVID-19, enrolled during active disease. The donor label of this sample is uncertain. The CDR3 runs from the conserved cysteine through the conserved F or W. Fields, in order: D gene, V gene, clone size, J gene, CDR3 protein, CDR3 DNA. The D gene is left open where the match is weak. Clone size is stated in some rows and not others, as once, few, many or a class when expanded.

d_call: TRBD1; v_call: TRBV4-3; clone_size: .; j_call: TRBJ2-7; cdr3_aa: CASSRSTGETSYEQYF; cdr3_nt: TGCGCCAGCAGCCGAAGTACAGGGGAGACATCCTACGAGCAGTACTTC
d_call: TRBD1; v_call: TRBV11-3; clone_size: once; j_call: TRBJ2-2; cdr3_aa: CASSPRTGETGELFF; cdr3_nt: TGTGCCAGCAGCCCGAGGACAGGGGAAACCGGGGAGCTGTTTTTT
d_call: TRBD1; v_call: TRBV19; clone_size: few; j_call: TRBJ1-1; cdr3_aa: CASRISRYRGRGTEAFF; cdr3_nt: TGTGCCAGTAGGATATCCCGGTACAGGGGACGCGGAACTGAAGCTTTCTTT
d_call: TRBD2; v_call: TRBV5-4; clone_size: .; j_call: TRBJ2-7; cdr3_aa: CASSLEASGTTYEQYF; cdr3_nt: TGTGCCAGCAGCTTGGAGGCTAGCGGGACGACCTACGAGCAGTACTTC
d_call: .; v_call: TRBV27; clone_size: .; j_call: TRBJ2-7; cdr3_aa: CASSLGSEQYF; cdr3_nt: TGTGCCAGCAGTTTGGGCTCCGAGCAGTACTTC
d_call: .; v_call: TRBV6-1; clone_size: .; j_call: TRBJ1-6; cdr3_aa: CASSELGLYNSPLHF; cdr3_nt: TGTGCCAGCAGTGAATTGGGGCTCTATAATTCACCCCTCCACTTT
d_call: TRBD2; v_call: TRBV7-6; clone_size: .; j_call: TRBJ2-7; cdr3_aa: CASSTRGSGRDYEQYF; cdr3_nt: TGTGCCAGCAGCACCCGGGGGAGCGGGAGGGACTACGAGCAGTACTTC
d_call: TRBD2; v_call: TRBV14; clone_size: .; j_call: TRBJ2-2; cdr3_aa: CASSQETSGSVTGELFF; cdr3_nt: TGTGCCAGCAGCCAAGAGACTAGCGGGAGCGTCACCGGGGAGCTGTTTTTT
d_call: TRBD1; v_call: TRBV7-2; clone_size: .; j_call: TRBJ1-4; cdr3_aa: CASSSQGFFATNEKLFF; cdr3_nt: TGTGCCAGCAGCTCACAGGGGTTCTTCGCAACTAATGAAAAACTGTTTTTT
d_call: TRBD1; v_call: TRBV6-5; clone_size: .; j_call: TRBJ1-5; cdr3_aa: CASSPTGGGNQPQHF; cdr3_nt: TGTGCCAGCAGTCCAACAGGGGGAGGTAATCAGCCCCAGCATTTT
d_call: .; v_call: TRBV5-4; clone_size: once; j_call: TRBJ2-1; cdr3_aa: CASSLPGSGAYNEQFF; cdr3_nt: TGTGCCAGCAGCCTCCCGGGCTCGGGAGCTTACAATGAGCAGTTCTTC
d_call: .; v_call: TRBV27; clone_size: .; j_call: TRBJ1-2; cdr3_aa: CASSLDNNYGYTF; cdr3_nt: TGTGCCAGCAGTTTAGACAATAACTATGGCTACACCTTC
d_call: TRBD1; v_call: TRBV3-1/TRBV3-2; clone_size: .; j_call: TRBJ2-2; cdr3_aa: CASSQGVGGAGELFF; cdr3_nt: TGTGCCAGCAGCCAAGGGGTAGGGGGCGCCGGGGAGCTGTTTTTT
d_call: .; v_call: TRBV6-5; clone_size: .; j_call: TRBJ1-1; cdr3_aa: CASSYSRGNTEAFF; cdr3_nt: TGTGCCAGCAGTTACTCGCGGGGTAACACTGAAGCTTTCTTT
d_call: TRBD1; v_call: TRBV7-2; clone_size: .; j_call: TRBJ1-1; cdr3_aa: CASSLEGQGRTEAFF; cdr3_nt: TGTGCCAGCAGCTTAGAGGGACAGGGGAGGACTGAAGCTTTCTTT
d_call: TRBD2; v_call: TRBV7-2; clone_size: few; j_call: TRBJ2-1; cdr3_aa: CASSWGYQRDYNEQFF; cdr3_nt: TGTGCCAGCAGCTGGGGGTACCAGCGGGATTACAATGAGCAGTTCTTC
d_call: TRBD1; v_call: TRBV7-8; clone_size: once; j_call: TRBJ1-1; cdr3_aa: CASTKGTDRGNTEAFF; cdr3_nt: TGTGCCAGCACCAAAGGGACCGACAGGGGGAACACTGAAGCTTTCTTT
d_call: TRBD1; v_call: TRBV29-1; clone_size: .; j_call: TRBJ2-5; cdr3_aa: CSGGTGGAGLTQYF; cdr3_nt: TGCAGCGGCGGGACAGGGGGCGCCGGCCTGACCCAGTACTTC
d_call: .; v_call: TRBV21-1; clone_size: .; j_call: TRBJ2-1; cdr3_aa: CASSKVPGLAVNEQFF; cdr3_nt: TGTGCCAGCAGCAAAGTTCCGGGACTAGCGGTTAATGAGCAGTTCTTC
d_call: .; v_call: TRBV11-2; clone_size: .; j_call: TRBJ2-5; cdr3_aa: CASSSGTQETQYF; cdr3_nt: TGTGCCAGCAGCTCGGGGACTCAAGAGACCCAGTACTTC
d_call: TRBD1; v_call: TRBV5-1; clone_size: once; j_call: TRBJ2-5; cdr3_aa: CASSLSRLGQQETQYF; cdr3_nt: TGCGCCAGCAGCTTAAGCCGCCTGGGACAGCAAGAGACCCAGTACTTC
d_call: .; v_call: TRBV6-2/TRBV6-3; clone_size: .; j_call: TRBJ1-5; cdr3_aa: CASSSTVTSNQPQHF; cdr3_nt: TGTGCCAGCAGTTCGACAGTCACAAGCAATCAGCCCCAGCATTTT
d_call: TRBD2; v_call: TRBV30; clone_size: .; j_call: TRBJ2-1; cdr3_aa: CAWSVPVRGGSYNEQFF; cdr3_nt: TGTGCCTGGAGTGTACCCGTGCGGGGGGGCTCCTACAATGAGCAGTTCTTC
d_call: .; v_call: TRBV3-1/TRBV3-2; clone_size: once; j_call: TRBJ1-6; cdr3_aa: CASSQDLELGSPLHF; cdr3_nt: TGTGCCAGCAGCCAAGATCTGGAGCTCGGTTCACCCCTCCACTTT
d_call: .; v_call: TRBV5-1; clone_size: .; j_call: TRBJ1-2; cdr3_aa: CASSLEVSTGYGYTF; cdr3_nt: TGCGCCAGCAGCTTGGAGGTTTCGACGGGGTATGGCTACACCTTC
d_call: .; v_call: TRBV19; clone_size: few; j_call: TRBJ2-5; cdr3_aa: CASSIDGRSKTQYF; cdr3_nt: TGTGCCAGTAGTATAGATGGCAGGTCTAAGACCCAGTACTTC
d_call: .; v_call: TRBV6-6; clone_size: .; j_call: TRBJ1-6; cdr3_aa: CASGKTAISYNSPLHF; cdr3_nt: TGTGCCAGCGGCAAAACAGCAATCTCCTATAATTCACCCCTCCACTTT
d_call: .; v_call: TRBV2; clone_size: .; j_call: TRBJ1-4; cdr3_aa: CASSVIRARTSEKLFF; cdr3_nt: TGTGCCAGCAGTGTCATTAGGGCTCGGACAAGTGAAAAACTGTTTTTT
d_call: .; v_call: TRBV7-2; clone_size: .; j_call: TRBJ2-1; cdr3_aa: CASSHQARGTGANEQFF; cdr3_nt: TGTGCCAGCAGTCACCAGGCCCGGGGGACGGGAGCGAATGAGCAGTTCTTC
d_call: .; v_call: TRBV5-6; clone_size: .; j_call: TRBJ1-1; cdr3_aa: CASSLGHNTEAFF; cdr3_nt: TGTGCCAGCAGCTTAGGACACAACACTGAAGCTTTCTTT
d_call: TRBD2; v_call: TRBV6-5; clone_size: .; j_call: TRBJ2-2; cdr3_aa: CASSSGRRNTGELFF; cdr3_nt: TGTGCCAGCAGTAGCGGGAGGAGAAACACCGGGGAGCTGTTTTTT
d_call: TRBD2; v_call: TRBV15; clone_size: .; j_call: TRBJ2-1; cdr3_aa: CATSRGPSGGYNEQFF; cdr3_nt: TGTGCCACCAGCAGAGGGCCTAGCGGGGGTTACAATGAGCAGTTCTTC
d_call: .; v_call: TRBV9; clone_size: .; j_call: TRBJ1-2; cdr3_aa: CASSPRTGYGYTF; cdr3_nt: TGTGCCAGCAGCCCTAGAACAGGCTATGGCTACACCTTC
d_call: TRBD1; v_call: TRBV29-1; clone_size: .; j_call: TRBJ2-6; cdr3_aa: CSVGRTGGASGGANVLTF; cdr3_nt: TGCAGCGTTGGACGGACAGGGGGCGCCTCGGGTGGGGCCAACGTCCTGACTTTC
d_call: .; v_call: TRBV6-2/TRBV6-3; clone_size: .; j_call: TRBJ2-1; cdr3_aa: CASSFPYRERNNEQFF; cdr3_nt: TGTGCCAGCAGTTTCCCTTATAGGGAGAGAAACAATGAGCAGTTCTTC
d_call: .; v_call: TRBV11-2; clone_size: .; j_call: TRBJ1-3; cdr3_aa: CASSPLTGVIYF; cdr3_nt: TGTGCCAGCAGCCCCTTGACAGGCGTCATATATTTT
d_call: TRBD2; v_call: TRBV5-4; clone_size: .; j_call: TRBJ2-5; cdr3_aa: CASSFAVTSGSMETQYF; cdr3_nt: TGTGCCAGCAGCTTTGCTGTCACTAGCGGGAGCATGGAGACCCAGTACTTC
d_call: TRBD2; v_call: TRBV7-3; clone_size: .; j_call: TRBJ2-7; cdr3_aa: CASSIAGVPYEQYF; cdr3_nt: TGTGCCAGCAGCATAGCGGGAGTCCCATACGAGCAGTACTTC
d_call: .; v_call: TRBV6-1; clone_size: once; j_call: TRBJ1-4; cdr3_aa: CASSEAQGGNEKLFF; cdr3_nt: TGTGCCAGCAGTGAAGCGCAAGGAGGTAATGAAAAACTGTTTTTT
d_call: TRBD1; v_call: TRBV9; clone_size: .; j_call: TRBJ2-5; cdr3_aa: CASSDRTGSYQETQYF; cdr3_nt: TGTGCCAGCAGCGACCGGACAGGCTCGTACCAAGAGACCCAGTACTTC
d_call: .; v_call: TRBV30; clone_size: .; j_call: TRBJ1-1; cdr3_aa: CAWSVDRATFGAFF; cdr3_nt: TGTGCCTGGAGTGTGGACAGAGCAACGTTCGGAGCTTTCTTT
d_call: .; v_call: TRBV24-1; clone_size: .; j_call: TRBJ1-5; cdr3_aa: CATSELADRGPQHF; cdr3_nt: TGTGCCACCAGTGAGCTGGCTGACAGAGGGCCCCAGCATTTT
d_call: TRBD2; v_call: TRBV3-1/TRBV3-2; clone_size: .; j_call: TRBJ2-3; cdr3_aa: CASSQEIGLAGATQYF; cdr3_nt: TGTGCCAGCAGCCAAGAAATTGGACTAGCGGGCGCTACGCAGTATTTT
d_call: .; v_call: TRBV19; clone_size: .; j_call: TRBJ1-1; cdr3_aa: CASSITSEAFF; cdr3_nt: TGTGCCAGTAGTATTACTTCTGAAGCTTTCTTT
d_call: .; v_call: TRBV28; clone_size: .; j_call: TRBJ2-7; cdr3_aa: CASRSAADEQYF; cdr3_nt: TGTGCCAGCAGGTCCGCAGCGGACGAGCAGTACTTC